The 4 T cell receptor beta chains below all came from one sample that was sequenced in a study of cytomegalovirus exposure and HLA in healthy donors. Both 60 Vbeta primers and 13 Jbeta primers went into the PCR. The assay was immunoSEQ multiplex PCR, and TCRdb's table has in-frame clones only and misses some. Of around 130,000 clones listed, roughly three quarters are singletons. Sequences were obtained from PBMCs. Receptor source: a man aged 25-45 years in good health and CMV-seronegative.

The chain employs TRBV15 and TRBJ2-2; TRBD2 agrees at 9 bases. V lost 0 bases, J lost 2 bases, and 4 bases stayed unmatched. CDR1 and CDR2 (germline): LNHNV, YYDKDF (reference sequence). The CDR3 sequence is 17 residues long. The CDR3 here is CATSRERTSVNTGELFF. The CDR3 DNA reads TGTGCCACCAGCAGAGAACGGACTAGCGTAAACACCGGGGAGCTGTTTTTT.

The gene calls are TRBV13 and TRBJ1-1; D is perhaps TRBD1 (6 bases). Trimming removed 4 bases from V and 5 bases from J, with 14 bases in between. Germline CDR1 PRHDT, CDR2 FYEKMQ (reference sequence). The CDR3 has 14 amino acids. This CDR3 reads CASSYAGVGTEAFF. DNA of the CDR3: TGTGCCAGCAGCTACGCAGGGGTGGGAACTGAAGCTTTCTTT.

This clone was seen only once. The J gene is TRBJ2-7, the V gene TRBV11-2, with D perhaps matching TRBD2 (6 bases). Trimming took off 1 base at V and 2 bases at J, with 21 bases between the two ends. Germline V lookup: CDR1 SGHAT, CDR2 FQNNGV. The CDR3 is 18 amino acids. The CDR3 DNA reads TGTGCCAGCAGCTTAGCCAGCGGGCAGCTCAAAACGGCCTACGAGCAGTACTTC. Its protein is CASSLASGQLKTAYEQYF.

This rearrangement joins TRBV5-4 to TRBJ1-4; 9 bases are a match to TRBD1. The germline V gene encodes CDR1 SGHNT and CDR2 YYREEE (reference sequence). The trim removed 0 bases at V and 5 bases at J, leaving 2 bases unmatched. The CDR3 consists of 15 residues. The DNA for the CDR3 is TGTGCCAGCAGCTTGGCAGGGACAGGGAATGAAAAACTGTTTTTT. Residues: CASSLAGTGNEKLFF. The whole variable domain, remainder taken from reference TRBV5-4 and TRBJ1-4, is ETGVTQSPTHLIKTRGQQVTLRCSSQSGHNTVSWYQQALGQGPQFIFQYYREEENGRGNFPPRFSGLQFPNYSSELNVNALELDDSALYLCASSLAGTGNEKLFFGSGTQLSVL.